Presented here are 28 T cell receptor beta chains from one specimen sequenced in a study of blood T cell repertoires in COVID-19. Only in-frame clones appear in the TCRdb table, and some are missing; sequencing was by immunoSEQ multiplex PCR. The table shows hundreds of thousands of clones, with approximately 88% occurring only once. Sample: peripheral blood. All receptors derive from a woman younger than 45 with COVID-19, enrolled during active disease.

In nucleotides, the CDR3 is TGTGCCAGCTCACCACCGAGCCAGGGCGGCACCGGGGAGCTGTTTTTT. Translated: CASSPPSQGGTGELFF. The chain recombines TRBV18 with TRBJ2-2; TRBD1 might be the D (5 bases). The CDR3 is 16 residues long. Germline-derived CDR1 and CDR2 are KGHSH and LQKENI. V was trimmed by 0 bases and J by 4 bases, leaving 12 bases between them.

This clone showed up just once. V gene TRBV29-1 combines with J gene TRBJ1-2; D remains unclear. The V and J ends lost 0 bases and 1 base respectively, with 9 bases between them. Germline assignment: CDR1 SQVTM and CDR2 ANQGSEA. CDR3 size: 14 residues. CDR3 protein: CSVEDFRNNYGYTF. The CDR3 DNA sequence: TGCAGCGTTGAAGATTTCAGGAATAACTATGGCTACACCTTC. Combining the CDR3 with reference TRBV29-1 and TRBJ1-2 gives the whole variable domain SAVISQKPSRDICQRGTSLTIQCQVDSQVTMMFWYRQQPGQSLTLIATANQGSEATYESGFVIDKFPISRPNLTFSTLTVSNMSPEDSSIYLCSVEDFRNNYGYTFGSGTRLTVV.

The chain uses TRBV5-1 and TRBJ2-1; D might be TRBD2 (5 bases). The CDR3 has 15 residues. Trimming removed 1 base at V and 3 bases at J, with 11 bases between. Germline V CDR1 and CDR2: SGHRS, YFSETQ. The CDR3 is CASSLTDGVYNEQFF. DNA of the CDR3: TGCGCCAGCAGCTTGACAGACGGGGTCTACAATGAGCAGTTCTTC.

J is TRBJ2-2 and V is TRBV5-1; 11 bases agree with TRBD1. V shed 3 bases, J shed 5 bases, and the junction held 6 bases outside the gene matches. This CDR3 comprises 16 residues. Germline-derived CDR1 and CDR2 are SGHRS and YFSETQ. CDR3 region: CASSSWTGGGTGELFF. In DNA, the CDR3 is TGCGCCAGCAGCTCTTGGACAGGGGGCGGAACCGGGGAGCTGTTTTTT.

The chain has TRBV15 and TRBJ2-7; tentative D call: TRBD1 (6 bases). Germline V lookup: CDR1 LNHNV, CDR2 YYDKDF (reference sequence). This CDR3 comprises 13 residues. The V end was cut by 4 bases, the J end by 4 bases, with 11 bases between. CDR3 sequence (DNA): TGTGCCACCAGCACAGGGGATCTTTACGAGCAGTACTTC. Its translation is CATSTGDLYEQYF.

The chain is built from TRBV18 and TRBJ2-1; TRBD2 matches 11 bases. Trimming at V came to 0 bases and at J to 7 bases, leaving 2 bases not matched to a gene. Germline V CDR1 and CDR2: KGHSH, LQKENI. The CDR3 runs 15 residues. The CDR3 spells CASSPPTSGENEQFF. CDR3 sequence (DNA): TGTGCCAGCTCACCACCGACTAGCGGGGAAAATGAGCAGTTCTTC.

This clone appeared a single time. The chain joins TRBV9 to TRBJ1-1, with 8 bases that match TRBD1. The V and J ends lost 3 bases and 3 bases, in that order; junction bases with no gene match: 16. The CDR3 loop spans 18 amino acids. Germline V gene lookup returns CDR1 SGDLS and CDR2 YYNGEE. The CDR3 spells CASSARDRTDEKYTEAFF. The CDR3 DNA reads TGTGCCAGCAGCGCAAGGGACAGGACGGATGAGAAGTACACTGAAGCTTTCTTT.

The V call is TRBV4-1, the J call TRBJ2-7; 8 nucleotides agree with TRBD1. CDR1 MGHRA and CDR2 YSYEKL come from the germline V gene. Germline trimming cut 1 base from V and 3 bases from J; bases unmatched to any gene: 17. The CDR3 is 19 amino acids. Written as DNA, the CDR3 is TGCGCCAGCAGCCAAGGTCGTTGGGGACAGGCCAGACGACGCTACGAGCAGTACTTC. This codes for CASSQGRWGQARRRYEQYF.

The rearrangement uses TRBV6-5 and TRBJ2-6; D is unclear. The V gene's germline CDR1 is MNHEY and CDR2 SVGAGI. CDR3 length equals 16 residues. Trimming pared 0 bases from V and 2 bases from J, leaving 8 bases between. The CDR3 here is CASSYSWAAGANVLTF. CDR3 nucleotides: TGTGCCAGCAGTTACTCATGGGCAGCTGGGGCCAACGTCCTGACTTTC.

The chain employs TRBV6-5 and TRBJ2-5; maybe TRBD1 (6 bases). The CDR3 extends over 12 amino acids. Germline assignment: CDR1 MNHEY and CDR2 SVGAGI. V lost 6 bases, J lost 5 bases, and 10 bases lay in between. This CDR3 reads CASRLGAETQYF. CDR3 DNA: TGTGCCAGCAGGCTGGGGGCGGAGACCCAGTACTTC.

CDR3 nucleotide sequence: TGTGCCAGCAGTAGGAGCCAGGGGGGAGAGGGGACCCAGTACTTC. Its protein product is CASSRSQGGEGTQYF. The rearrangement uses TRBV7-9 and TRBJ2-5; maybe TRBD1 (7 bases). Trimming removed 6 bases at V and 7 bases at J, with 21 bases between. Germline loops: CDR1 SEHNR, CDR2 FQNEAQ (reference sequence). The CDR3 sequence is 15 residues long.

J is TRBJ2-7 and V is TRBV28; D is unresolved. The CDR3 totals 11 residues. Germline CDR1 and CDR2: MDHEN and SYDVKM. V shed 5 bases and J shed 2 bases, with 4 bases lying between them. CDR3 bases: TGTGCCAGCAGTCAAACCTACGAGCAGTACTTC. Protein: CASSQTYEQYF.

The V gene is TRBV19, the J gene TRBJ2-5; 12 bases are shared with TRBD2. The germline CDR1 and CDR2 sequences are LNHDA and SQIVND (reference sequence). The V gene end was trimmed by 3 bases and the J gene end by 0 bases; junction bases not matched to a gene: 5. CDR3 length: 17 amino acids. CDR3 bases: TGTGCCAGTAGTATCGGGCTAGCGGGAGGGTACCAAGAGACCCAGTACTTC. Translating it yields CASSIGLAGGYQETQYF.

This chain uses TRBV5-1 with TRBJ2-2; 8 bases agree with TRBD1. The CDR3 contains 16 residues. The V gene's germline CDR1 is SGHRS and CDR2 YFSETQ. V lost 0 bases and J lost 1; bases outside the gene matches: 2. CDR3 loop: CASSLGDRKNTGELFF. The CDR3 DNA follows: TGCGCCAGCAGCTTGGGGGACAGGAAGAACACCGGGGAGCTGTTTTTT.

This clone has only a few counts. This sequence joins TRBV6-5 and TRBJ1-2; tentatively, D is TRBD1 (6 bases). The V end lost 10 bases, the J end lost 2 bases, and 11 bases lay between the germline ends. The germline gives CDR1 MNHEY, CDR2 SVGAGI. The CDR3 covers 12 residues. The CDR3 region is CAIRDKNYGYTF. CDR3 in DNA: TGTGCCATCAGGGACAAGAACTATGGCTACACCTTC.

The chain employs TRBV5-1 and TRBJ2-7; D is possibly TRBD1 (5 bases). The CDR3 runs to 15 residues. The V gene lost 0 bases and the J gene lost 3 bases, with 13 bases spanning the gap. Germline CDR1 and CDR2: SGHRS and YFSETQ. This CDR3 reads CASSLGSAGNYEQYF. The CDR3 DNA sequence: TGCGCCAGCAGCTTGGGATCGGCAGGGAACTACGAGCAGTACTTC.

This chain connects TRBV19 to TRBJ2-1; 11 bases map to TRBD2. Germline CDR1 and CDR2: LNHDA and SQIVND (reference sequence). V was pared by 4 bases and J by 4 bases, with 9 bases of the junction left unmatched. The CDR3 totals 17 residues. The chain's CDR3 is CASSTYQGLADYNEQFF. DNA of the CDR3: TGTGCCAGTAGTACTTACCAGGGACTAGCGGATTACAATGAGCAGTTCTTC.

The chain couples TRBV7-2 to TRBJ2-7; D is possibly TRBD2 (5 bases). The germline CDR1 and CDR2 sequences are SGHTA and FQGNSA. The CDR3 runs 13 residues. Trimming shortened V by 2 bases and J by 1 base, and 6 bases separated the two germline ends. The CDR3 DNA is TGTGCCAGCAGCTTAACTAGTTCCTACGAGCAGTACGTC. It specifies CASSLTSSYEQYV.

CDR3 nucleotides: TGTGCCAGCAGCTTGGATCGTGGGTGGGGCCCCTACGAGCAGTACGTT. Amino acids: CASSLDRGWGPYEQYV. The chain is built from TRBV5-6 and TRBJ2-7; weak D call: TRBD1 (5 bases). CDR1 and CDR2 from the germline V gene are SGHDT and YYEEEE. This CDR3 contains 16 residues.

The CDR3 nucleotides are TGTGCCAGCAGCTTATCGGCGGGGCACCAAGAGACCCAGTACTTC. This translates into CASSLSAGHQETQYF. The chain carries TRBV7-2 and TRBJ2-5; tentative D call: TRBD2 (6 bases). The V end was cut by 2 bases, the J end by 0 bases, with 10 bases between. Germline V gene sequence: CDR1 SGHTA, CDR2 FQGNSA. CDR3 length equals 15 residues.

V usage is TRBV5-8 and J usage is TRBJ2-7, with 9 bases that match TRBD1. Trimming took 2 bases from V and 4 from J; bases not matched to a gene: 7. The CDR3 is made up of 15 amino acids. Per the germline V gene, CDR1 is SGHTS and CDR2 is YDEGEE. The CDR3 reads CASSFPRDRVYEQYF. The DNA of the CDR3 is TGTGCCAGCAGCTTCCCCCGGGACAGGGTGTACGAGCAGTACTTC.

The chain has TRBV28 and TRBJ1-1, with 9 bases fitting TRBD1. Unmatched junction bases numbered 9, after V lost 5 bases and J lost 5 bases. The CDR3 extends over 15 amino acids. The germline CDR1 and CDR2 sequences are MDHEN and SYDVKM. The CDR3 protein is CASSEIRQGGTEAFF. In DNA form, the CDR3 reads TGTGCCAGCAGTGAAATCAGACAGGGGGGGACTGAAGCTTTCTTT.

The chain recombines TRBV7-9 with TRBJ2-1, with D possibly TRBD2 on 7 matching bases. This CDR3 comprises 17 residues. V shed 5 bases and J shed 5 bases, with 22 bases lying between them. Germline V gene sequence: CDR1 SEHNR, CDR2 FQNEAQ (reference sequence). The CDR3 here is CASSPRGGLVKNNEQFF. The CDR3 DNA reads TGTGCCAGCAGCCCAAGGGGGGGGCTAGTAAAGAACAATGAGCAGTTCTTC.

CDR3 loop: CASSFGTRYTGELFF. Written as DNA, the CDR3 is TGTGCCAGCAGTTTCGGGACAAGGTACACCGGGGAGCTGTTTTTT. The chain has TRBV27 and TRBJ2-2, with D maybe TRBD1 (6 bases). The CDR3 runs 15 residues. Germline V CDR1 and CDR2: MNHEY, SMNVEV (reference sequence). Trimming shortened V by 3 bases and J by 3 bases, and 11 bases separated the two germline ends.

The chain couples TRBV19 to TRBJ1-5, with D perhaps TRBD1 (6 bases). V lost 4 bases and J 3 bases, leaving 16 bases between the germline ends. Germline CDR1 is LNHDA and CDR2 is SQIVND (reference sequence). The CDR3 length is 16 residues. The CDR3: CASSTRYRETNQPQHF. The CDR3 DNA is TGTGCCAGTAGTACCCGTTACAGGGAGACCAATCAGCCCCAGCATTTT.

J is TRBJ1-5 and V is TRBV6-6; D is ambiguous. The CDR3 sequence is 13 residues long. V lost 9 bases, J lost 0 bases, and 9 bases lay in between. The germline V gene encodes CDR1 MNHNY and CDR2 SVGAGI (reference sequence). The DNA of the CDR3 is TGTGCCAGTAGCTCGTATAGCAATCAGCCCCAGCATTTT. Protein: CASSSYSNQPQHF.

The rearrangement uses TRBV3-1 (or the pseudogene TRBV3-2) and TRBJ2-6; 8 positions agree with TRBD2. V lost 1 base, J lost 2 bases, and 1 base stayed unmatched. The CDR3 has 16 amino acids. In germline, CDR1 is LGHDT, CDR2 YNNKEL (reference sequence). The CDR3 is CASSQGRGAGANVLTF. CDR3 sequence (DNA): TGTGCCAGCAGCCAAGGGCGGGGGGCTGGGGCCAACGTCCTGACTTTC.

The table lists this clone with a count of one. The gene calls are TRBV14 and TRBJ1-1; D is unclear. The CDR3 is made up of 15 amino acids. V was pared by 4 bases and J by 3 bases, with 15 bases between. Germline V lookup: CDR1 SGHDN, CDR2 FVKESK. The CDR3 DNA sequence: TGTGCCAGCAGCCCCCGACATGGGCCGGACACTGAAGCTTTCTTT. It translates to CASSPRHGPDTEAFF.